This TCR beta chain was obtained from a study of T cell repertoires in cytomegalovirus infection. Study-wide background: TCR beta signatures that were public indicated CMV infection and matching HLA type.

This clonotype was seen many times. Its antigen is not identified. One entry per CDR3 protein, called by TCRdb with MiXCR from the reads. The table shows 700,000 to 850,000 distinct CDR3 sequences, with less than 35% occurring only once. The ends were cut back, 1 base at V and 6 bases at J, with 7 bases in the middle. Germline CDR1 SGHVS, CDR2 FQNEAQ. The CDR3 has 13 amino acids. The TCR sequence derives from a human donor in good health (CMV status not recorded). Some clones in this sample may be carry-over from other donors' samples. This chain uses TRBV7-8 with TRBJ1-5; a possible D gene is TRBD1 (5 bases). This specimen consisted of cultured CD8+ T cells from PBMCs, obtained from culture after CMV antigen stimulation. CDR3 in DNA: TGTGCCAGCAGCTTAGGGGGGTTTCAGCCCCAGCATTTT. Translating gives CASSLGGFQPQHF.